One and the same sample provided the 32 T cell receptor beta chains below, sequenced in a study of cytomegalovirus exposure and HLA in healthy donors. The PCR contained 60 Vbeta and 13 Jbeta primers. Assay used: immunoSEQ multiplex PCR; TCRdb lists only in-frame clones, some missing. The sample holds under 130,000 clones, approximately 82% seen once. Sequenced input: PBMCs. These receptors were taken from a man aged 35 to 55 in good health and CMV-seropositive.

The V and J genes are TRBV6-6 and TRBJ2-7; 9 positions match TRBD1. CDR1 is MNHNY, CDR2 SVGAGI, per germline (reference sequence). V lost 6 bases, J lost 2 bases, and 8 bases stayed unmatched. The CDR3 runs 15 residues. The CDR3 sequence is CASRTTGTGTYEQYF. CDR3 nucleotide sequence: TGTGCCAGCAGAACCACCGGGACAGGGACCTACGAGCAGTACTTC.

This rearrangement joins TRBV7-8 to TRBJ2-3; TRBD2 matches 9 bases. V trimming: 5 bases; J trimming: 1 base; junction bases outside the gene matches: 4. Germline V lookup: CDR1 SGHVS, CDR2 FQNEAQ. The CDR3 spans 15 residues. CDR3 sequence (DNA): TGTGCCAGCAGCAAGCGGGGGGACGGCACAGATACGCAGTATTTT. As protein: CASSKRGDGTDTQYF.

J is TRBJ1-6 and V is TRBV28; D is unclear. Germline loops: CDR1 MDHEN, CDR2 SYDVKM. This CDR3 spans 13 amino acids. Trimming removed 11 bases from V and 4 bases from J, with 12 bases in between. This CDR3 is CAGGGSYNSPLHF. CDR3 coding DNA: TGTGCCGGTGGAGGGTCGTATAATTCACCCCTCCACTTT.

The V call is TRBV11-2, the J call TRBJ2-3, with D uncertain. V was trimmed by 6 bases and J by 3 bases, leaving 16 bases between them. Germline loops: CDR1 SGHAT, CDR2 FQNNGV. CDR3 size: 15 residues. CDR3 sequence: CASSPLPARTDTQYF. The CDR3, as DNA: TGTGCCAGCAGTCCTCTTCCAGCGCGGACAGATACGCAGTATTTT.

The chain has TRBV6-1 and TRBJ1-6, with 8 bases lining up with TRBD1. V lost 6 bases and J lost 5; bases outside the gene matches: 3. Germline values: CDR1 MNHNS, CDR2 SASEGT. The CDR3 sequence is 14 residues long. Here the CDR3 DNA reads TGTGCCAGCAGACCGACAGGGGATAATTCACCCCTCCACTTT. Protein product: CASRPTGDNSPLHF.

The chain uses TRBV18 and TRBJ1-1; D is possibly TRBD1 (5 bases). The germline V and J ends were trimmed by 1 base and 3 bases, with 12 bases remaining between them. The CDR3 runs to 15 residues. CDR1 and CDR2 from the germline V gene are KGHSH and LQKENI. The CDR3 sequence: CASSPQRGMDTEAFF. The CDR3 nucleotides are TGTGCCAGCTCACCACAAAGGGGAATGGACACTGAAGCTTTCTTT.

A note on this clone: Other DNA sequences in this specimen translate into the identical CDR3. The rearrangement links TRBV7-2 to TRBJ2-5; 8 nucleotides agree with TRBD2. Germline loops: CDR1 SGHTA, CDR2 FQGNSA. V lost 1 base to trimming and J lost 4 bases; unmatched junction nucleotides: 8. CDR3 length: 16 residues. The CDR3 DNA reads as TGTGCCAGCAGCTTAGGGAGCGGGAGAATGGGAGAGACCCAGTACTTC. This gives the protein CASSLGSGRMGETQYF.

The rearrangement joins TRBV30 to TRBJ1-6; 10 bases fit TRBD1. Losses at the gene ends were 3 bases for V and 9 bases for J; bases not matched to a gene: 5. The CDR3 extends over 14 amino acids. In germline, CDR1 is GTSNPN, CDR2 SVGIG (reference sequence). CDR3: CAWSKGQGTSPLHF. DNA for the CDR3: TGTGCCTGGAGCAAGGGACAGGGGACTTCACCCCTCCACTTT.

On this clone itself: The identical CDR3 is also encoded by other nucleotide sequences in the sample. V is TRBV7-9 and J is TRBJ2-7; tentative D call: TRBD1 (6 bases). Germline V gene lookup returns CDR1 SEHNR and CDR2 FQNEAQ (reference sequence). CDR3 size: 13 residues. Trimming removed 2 bases at V and 2 bases at J, with 7 bases between. The CDR3, as DNA: TGTGCCAGCAGCTTAACAGGGCCCTACGAGCAGTACTTC. It is translated as CASSLTGPYEQYF.

The chain combines TRBV7-8 with TRBJ1-1; TRBD1 aligns across 8 bases. V lost 4 bases to trimming and J lost 1 base; unmatched junction nucleotides: 5. CDR3 length equals 15 residues. Germline loops: CDR1 SGHVS, CDR2 FQNEAQ. As DNA, the CDR3 is TGTGCCAGCAGCTCAGACAGGGGATCGAACACTGAAGCTTTCTTT. The encoded protein is CASSSDRGSNTEAFF.

This clone has just a few counts. The chain combines TRBV7-2 with TRBJ2-3, with 7 bases identical to TRBD2. The germline gives CDR1 SGHTA, CDR2 FQGNSA. Trimming removed 2 bases from V and 0 bases from J; junction bases left unmatched: 5. CDR3 length: 16 amino acids. CDR3 region: CASSLTGGKSTDTQYF. The CDR3 DNA is TGTGCCAGCAGCTTAACCGGGGGGAAGAGCACAGATACGCAGTATTTT.

In its sample, this clone was seen a few times. This sequence joins TRBV6-5 and TRBJ2-3, with 7 bases aligning to TRBD1. Germline V gene data show CDR1 as MNHEY and CDR2 as SVGAGI. With 5 bases clipped from V and 1 base from J, the junction kept 6 bases outside the gene matches. The CDR3 length is 15 residues. Here the CDR3 DNA reads TGTGCCAGCAGTGTTAGACAGGGTGGCACAGATACGCAGTATTTT. Translation: CASSVRQGGTDTQYF.

The rearrangement uses TRBV10-3 and TRBJ2-1; possibly TRBD1 for D (6 bases). Trimming stripped 10 bases from V and 7 bases from J, with 14 bases between. The CDR3 totals 12 residues. The V gene's germline CDR1 is ENHRY and CDR2 SYGVKD. In DNA form, the CDR3 reads TGTGCCACCAGACAGGACCAGAATGAGCAGTTCTTC. It specifies CATRQDQNEQFF.

CDR3 nucleotides: TGTGCCAGCAGGTCCAGGGGGCAGAGCAATCAGCCCCAGCATTTT. Protein: CASRSRGQSNQPQHF. The chain employs TRBV6-4 and TRBJ1-5; 8 bases fit TRBD1. Germline V gives CDR1 MRHNA, CDR2 SNTAGT. The J segment lost 1 base and the V segment lost 6 bases, leaving 5 bases of the junction unmatched. This CDR3 is 15 amino acids long.

This chain links TRBV11-3 with TRBJ2-1; the D is unclear. V was shortened by 0 bases and J by 7 bases, with 4 bases between the two germline ends. The CDR3 sequence is 12 residues long. Germline CDR1 and CDR2: SGHNT and YENEEA. CDR3 in amino acids: CASSLESNEQFF. CDR3 in DNA: TGTGCCAGCAGCTTAGAGAGTAATGAGCAGTTCTTC.

This clone was seen a few times. The chain joins TRBV30 to TRBJ2-1; D not certain. The V and J ends lost 1 base and 8 bases respectively, with 6 bases between them. The CDR3 sequence is 11 residues long. CDR1 GTSNPN and CDR2 SVGIG come from the germline V gene (reference sequence). The CDR3: CAWSALYEQFF. In DNA form, the CDR3 reads TGTGCCTGGAGTGCCCTATATGAGCAGTTCTTC.

The chain employs TRBV7-9 and TRBJ1-4; D is unresolved. Trimming took 5 bases from V and 4 from J, leaving 11 bases between them. The germline V gene encodes CDR1 SEHNR and CDR2 FQNEAQ (reference sequence). The CDR3 has 14 amino acids. The CDR3 spells CASSQSTDNEKLFF. The CDR3 nucleotides are TGTGCCAGCAGCCAGTCAACAGATAATGAAAAACTGTTTTTT. The variable domain in full, with the rest retrieved from reference TRBV7-9 and TRBJ1-4, is DTGVSQNPRHKITKRGQNVTFRCDPISEHNRLYWYRQTLGQGPEFLTYFQNEAQLEKSRLLSDRFSAERPKGSFSTLEIQRTEQGDSAMYLCASSQSTDNEKLFFGSGTQLSVL.

The CDR3 reads CASSVDRYEQYF. For the CDR3, the DNA is TGCGCCAGCAGCGTGGACAGATACGAGCAGTACTTC. V is TRBV5-1 and J is TRBJ2-5, with D possibly TRBD1 on 6 matching bases. The DNA end is more similar to TRBJ2-7, so the J call may be wrong. Germline V CDR1 and CDR2: SGHRS, YFSETQ. This CDR3 spans 12 amino acids.

This clone was seen more than once but under ten times. CDR3 residues: CASNPNTGGAGGYTF. CDR3 sequence (DNA): TGTGCCAGCAACCCGAATACAGGGGGCGCGGGTGGCTACACCTTC. The rearrangement uses TRBV5-6 and TRBJ1-2; 9 nucleotides agree with TRBD1. V trimming: 6 bases; J trimming: 7 bases; junction bases outside the gene matches: 13. Per germline, CDR1 SGHDT and CDR2 YYEEEE. This CDR3 has 15 residues.

V is TRBV27 and J is TRBJ1-2; D uncertain. Germline-derived CDR1 and CDR2 are MNHEY and SMNVEV (reference sequence). This CDR3 has 16 amino acids. The V and J ends lost 2 bases and 0 bases respectively, with 13 bases between them. Here the CDR3 DNA reads TGTGCCAGCAGTTTAAGTCAGGTCCCCCCTAACTATGGCTACACCTTC. Residues: CASSLSQVPPNYGYTF.

The rearrangement uses TRBV5-1 and TRBJ2-3; 16 bases are shared with TRBD2. With 4 bases clipped from V and 0 bases from J, the junction kept 5 bases outside the gene matches. The CDR3 consists of 18 residues. CDR1 is SGHRS, CDR2 YFSETQ, per germline. The CDR3 nucleotides read TGCGCCAGCAGCCCGTGGGGACTAGCGGGAGGGAGCACAGATACGCAGTATTTT. This codes for CASSPWGLAGGSTDTQYF.

The chain employs TRBV7-9 and TRBJ2-5, with a tentative D call TRBD1 (6 bases). CDR1 and CDR2 from the germline V gene are SEHNR and FQNEAQ (reference sequence). The CDR3 extends over 14 amino acids. With 2 bases removed from V and 0 bases from J, the gap between germline ends came to 7 bases. The CDR3 DNA reads as TGTGCCAGCAGCTTACACAGGGACCAAGAGACCCAGTACTTC. Its translation is CASSLHRDQETQYF.

Here the CDR3 DNA reads TGTGCCAGCAGTTCCAAAGTAGGGGGGGGTCCCTACGAGCAGTACTTC. It codes for CASSSKVGGGPYEQYF. The chain combines TRBV5-4 with TRBJ2-7; a weak D match, TRBD2 (7 bases). The V gene lost 5 bases and the J gene lost 2 bases, with 20 bases spanning the gap. Germline CDR1 reads SGHNT; CDR2 reads YYREEE (reference sequence). CDR3 length equals 16 residues.

This chain connects TRBV4-1 to TRBJ2-5, with 9 positions matching TRBD2. The ends lost 1 base at V and 2 bases at J; junction bases unmatched: 5. From germline, CDR1 is MGHRA and CDR2 YSYEKL. This CDR3 spans 16 amino acids. The CDR3 protein is CASSQVRSGGQETQYF. CDR3 in DNA: TGCGCCAGCAGCCAAGTAAGGAGCGGGGGGCAAGAGACCCAGTACTTC.

The V gene is TRBV4-1, the J gene TRBJ2-7; the match to TRBD2 covers 7 bases. Unmatched junction bases numbered 8, after V lost 4 bases and J lost 2 bases. Germline lookup yields CDR1 MGHRA and CDR2 YSYEKL. The CDR3 spans 15 residues. CDR3 amino acids: CASSRGVAGAYEQYF. CDR3 DNA: TGCGCCAGCAGCCGGGGGGTCGCGGGGGCCTACGAGCAGTACTTC.

The chain combines TRBV11-3 with TRBJ2-7, with 9 nucleotides matching TRBD2. Looked up from germline, CDR1 is SGHNT and CDR2 is YENEEA. The V segment lost 5 bases and the J segment 4 bases; nucleotides outside the gene matches: 6. The CDR3 runs 14 residues. CDR3 residues: CASSPLAGGYEQYF. The CDR3 coding sequence is TGTGCCAGCAGCCCCTTGGCGGGAGGGTACGAGCAGTACTTC.

This rearrangement joins TRBV18 to TRBJ1-5, with unresolved D. Trimming took off 3 bases at V and 3 bases at J, with 9 bases between the two ends. The CDR3 spans 14 residues. CDR1 and CDR2 (germline): KGHSH, LQKENI. CDR3 region: CASSPNSYNQPQHF. The CDR3 coding sequence is TGTGCCAGCTCACCTAACAGCTACAATCAGCCCCAGCATTTT.

This clone came up a few times. The chain uses TRBV2 and TRBJ1-5; TRBD1 matches at 10 bases. This CDR3 is built from 14 residues. Per germline, CDR1 SNHLY and CDR2 FYNNEI. V was clipped by 8 bases and J by 7 bases; unmatched bases: 8. As DNA, the CDR3 is TGTGCCAGCTGCCGGGACAGGGGTGGCCAGCCCCAGCATTTT. This encodes CASCRDRGGQPQHF.

The chain uses TRBV5-6 and TRBJ1-1, with D possibly matching TRBD1 (6 bases). The V gene's germline CDR1 is SGHDT and CDR2 YYEEEE. V was trimmed by 4 bases and J by 3 bases, leaving 10 bases between them. This CDR3 region has 13 residues. CDR3 amino acids: CASSTYRDTEAFF. The DNA of the CDR3 is TGTGCCAGCAGCACTTACAGGGACACTGAAGCTTTCTTT.

The chain has TRBV9 and TRBJ2-7, with D perhaps matching TRBD1 (6 bases). The length of the CDR3 is 15 residues. V dropped 0 bases and J dropped 1 base, with 11 bases sitting between them. Germline V gene data show CDR1 as SGDLS and CDR2 as YYNGEE. The CDR3 region is CASSVESGASYEQYF. CDR3 nucleotide sequence: TGTGCCAGCAGCGTAGAATCAGGGGCATCCTACGAGCAGTACTTC.

The chain combines TRBV7-8 with TRBJ2-7; 7 positions agree with TRBD1. Trimming cost V 0 bases and J 5 bases; bases outside gene matches: 7. CDR1 and CDR2 from the germline V gene are SGHVS and FQNEAQ. The CDR3 is 15 residues long. CDR3 loop: CASSLAGQGVDEQYF. CDR3 coding DNA: TGTGCCAGCAGCTTAGCCGGCCAGGGGGTCGACGAGCAGTACTTC.

This sequence joins TRBV7-2 and TRBJ2-7; TRBD2 matches at 9 bases. Germline V CDR1 and CDR2: SGHTA, FQGNSA. V shed 5 bases, J shed 3 bases, and the junction held 8 bases outside the gene matches. This CDR3 is built from 15 residues. The CDR3 loop reads CASSLRLAAGYEQYF. Written as DNA, the CDR3 is TGTGCCAGCAGCCTTAGACTAGCGGCGGGCTACGAGCAGTACTTC.